These 28 T cell receptor beta chains originate from one sample sequenced in a study of regulatory T cells in long-lasting Graves disease. Researchers made TCR beta libraries by using iRepertoire HTBI primers and running Arm-PCR on CDR3 regions. TCRdb reprocessed the multiplex PCR reads with MiXCR, giving one entry per CDR3 protein. The sample includes 400,000 to 500,000 distinct CDR3 sequences, approximately 16% of them seen just once. Time point defined: newly diagnosed GD, antithyroid drugs for less than 3 months. PBMC-derived RNA was used for the TCR library. The sample was also linked to a second study, of T cells in Graves' hyperthyroidism and ophthalmopathy.

Specimen: peripheral blood mononuclear cells (PBMCs), collected at new diagnosis, from a patient treated with antithyroid drugs. These receptors were taken from a woman in her 40s with Graves disease.

This chain links TRBV19 with TRBJ1-2, with D uncertain. V was pared by 6 bases and J by 3 bases, with 17 bases between. This CDR3 spans 15 amino acids. CDR1 and CDR2 (germline): LNHDA, SQIVND (reference sequence). DNA for the CDR3: TGTGCCAGTAGCCCATCTGAGGGCGGATACTATGGCTACACCTTC. Encoded protein: CASSPSEGGYYGYTF.

The chain is built from TRBV28 and TRBJ2-3; 10 bases match TRBD2. Germline lookup yields CDR1 MDHEN and CDR2 SYDVKM. V dropped 6 bases and J dropped 4; count of bases not matched to a gene: 13. The CDR3 runs 17 residues. This CDR3 is CASRGTSGNSGSDTQYF. The CDR3 DNA reads as TGTGCCAGCAGGGGTACTAGCGGGAATAGTGGGTCAGATACGCAGTATTTT.

The J gene is TRBJ2-5, the V gene TRBV5-1; the D gene is possibly TRBD2 (6 bases). CDR1 is SGHRS, CDR2 YFSETQ, per germline. The CDR3 spans 16 residues. V shed 0 bases and J shed 0 bases, with 12 bases lying between them. The CDR3 here is CASSLAVGLNQETQYF. The CDR3 DNA is TGCGCCAGCAGCTTGGCCGTGGGACTCAACCAAGAGACCCAGTACTTC.

The gene calls are TRBV2 and TRBJ1-1, with D unresolved. Germline V gene lookup returns CDR1 SNHLY and CDR2 FYNNEI. The CDR3 extends over 13 amino acids. V lost 4 bases, J lost 2 bases, and 8 bases lay in between. For the CDR3, the DNA is TGTGCCAGCAGTGGACAAGATAACACTGAAGCTTTCTTT. This gives the protein CASSGQDNTEAFF.

This clonotype was counted at least ten times. V gene TRBV5-4 combines with J gene TRBJ2-7; possibly TRBD1 or TRBD2 for D (5 bases each). This CDR3 has 15 amino acids. Germline CDR1 SGHNT, CDR2 YYREEE (reference sequence). V lost 3 bases and J lost 1, with 14 bases in between. DNA for the CDR3: TGTGCCAGCAGCTCATTCCGGGACGGGTCCTACGAGCAGTACTTC. This sequence encodes CASSSFRDGSYEQYF.

This clonotype turned up a few times. The chain recombines TRBV7-2 with TRBJ2-3; 14 positions agree with TRBD2. Germline CDR1 reads SGHTA; CDR2 reads FQGNSA. CDR3 size: 20 residues. With V trimmed by 5 bases and J by 0 bases, 13 bases remained unmatched. DNA of the CDR3: TGTGCCAGCAGCCCTGGGACTAGCGGGAGTTGGGTTGGGAGCACAGATACGCAGTATTTT. Translation gives CASSPGTSGSWVGSTDTQYF.

This clonotype was picked up many times. The genes are TRBV2 and TRBJ2-1; 8 nucleotides align to TRBD1. The trim removed 6 bases at V and 5 bases at J, leaving 12 bases unmatched. CDR3 length equals 16 residues. In germline, CDR1 is SNHLY, CDR2 FYNNEI. CDR3: CASRKGRQGLDNEQFF. Here the CDR3 DNA reads TGTGCCAGCAGAAAGGGCCGACAGGGGTTGGACAATGAGCAGTTCTTC.

CDR3: CASSRFSPPDYNEQFF. In DNA form, the CDR3 reads TGTGCCAGCAGCCGATTCTCTCCTCCGGACTACAATGAGCAGTTCTTC. This chain links TRBV3-1 with TRBJ2-1; D not resolved. The CDR3 length is 16 residues. Looked up from germline, CDR1 is LGHDT and CDR2 is YNNKEL (reference sequence). V lost 4 bases and J lost 3, with 16 bases in between.

This chain connects TRBV7-9 to TRBJ1-1; possibly TRBD1 for D (5 bases). Trimming removed 4 bases from V and 7 bases from J, with 22 bases in between. CDR1 and CDR2 (germline): SEHNR, FQNEAQ (reference sequence). The CDR3 loop spans 16 amino acids. The CDR3 DNA sequence: TGTGCCAGCAGCTCTAGGGGCGCGGCAAGAAATTATGAAGCTTTCTTT. Translated, it gives CASSSRGAARNYEAFF.

This clonotype was observed at least ten times. V and J are TRBV12-5 and TRBJ1-1; 7 bases map to TRBD1. The V gene's germline CDR1 is LGHNT and CDR2 FRNRAP. The CDR3 sequence is 17 residues long. Unmatched junction bases numbered 10, after V lost 3 bases and J lost 0 bases. The CDR3 spells CASGLYRGGFVNTEAFF. The CDR3 DNA is TGTGCTAGTGGTTTATACAGGGGAGGTTTCGTGAACACTGAAGCTTTCTTT.

There are many counts of this clonotype. The CDR3 spells CSARDYSGLAGQKVLLNEQFF. CDR3 in DNA: TGCAGTGCTAGAGATTACTCAGGACTAGCGGGACAAAAGGTACTACTCAATGAGCAGTTCTTC. The chain has TRBV20-1 and TRBJ2-1; 12 bases are shared with TRBD2. CDR3 length: 21 amino acids. With V trimmed by 0 bases and J by 6 bases, 21 bases remained unmatched. Germline V gives CDR1 DFQATT, CDR2 SNEGSKA (reference sequence).

With regard to this clonotype: This sequence may be a read error, since a much larger clone differs from it by one base. The chain combines TRBV7-7 with TRBJ2-3, with a tentative D call TRBD2 (6 bases). CDR3 length: 14 amino acids. Germline CDR1 SSHAT, CDR2 FNYEAQ (reference sequence). The CDR3, as DNA: TGTGCTAGCGGCTTATCCCAAAGCACAGATACGCAGTATTTT. Protein product: CASGLSQSTDTQYF. Looking up the rest from reference TRBV7-7 and TRBJ2-3 gives the full variable domain: GAGVSQSPRYKVTKRGQDVTLRCDPISSHATLYWYQQALGQGPEFLTYFNYEAQPDKSGLPSDRFSAERPEGSISTLTIQRTEQRDSAMYRCASGLSQSTDTQYFGPGTRLTVL.

Many counts were recorded for this clonotype. The chain is built from TRBV7-2 and TRBJ2-2; D gene uncertain. The V and J ends lost 5 bases and 6 bases respectively, with 7 bases between them. Germline V gives CDR1 SGHTA, CDR2 FQGNSA. The CDR3 is 12 residues long. CDR3 loop: CASSPLPGELFF. Written as DNA, the CDR3 is TGTGCCAGCAGCCCTCTTCCCGGGGAGCTGTTTTTT.

This clonotype was detected many times. The chain joins TRBV28 to TRBJ1-5; D is unclear. Per the germline V gene, CDR1 is MDHEN and CDR2 is SYDVKM. The CDR3 totals 14 residues. The V end lost 7 bases, the J end lost 0 bases, and 10 bases lay between the germline ends. The CDR3 loop reads CASTARVSNQPQHF. CDR3 in DNA: TGTGCCAGCACCGCTAGGGTTAGCAATCAGCCCCAGCATTTT.

This clonotype came up many times. This chain uses TRBV2 with TRBJ2-7, with a weak D call TRBD2 (6 bases). In germline, CDR1 is SNHLY, CDR2 FYNNEI. V lost 0 bases, J lost 6 bases, and 9 bases lay in between. The CDR3 extends over 13 amino acids. CDR3 nucleotides: TGTGCCAGCAGTGAAGCGAGGAGGGGCGAGCAGTACTTC. It encodes CASSEARRGEQYF.

This clonotype was detected ten times or more. This chain connects TRBV6-1 to TRBJ1-5; D is unclear. Trimming shortened V by 6 bases and J by 3 bases, and 3 bases separated the two germline ends. CDR1 is MNHNS, CDR2 SASEGT, per germline. The CDR3 is 11 residues long. CDR3 loop: CASRDNQPQHF. The CDR3 region has the DNA TGTGCCAGCAGGGACAATCAGCCCCAGCATTTT.

CDR3 coding DNA: TGCAGTGCTAGTGGGGCGGGAGAAGTCGCAGATACGCAGTATTTT. Its protein is CSASGAGEVADTQYF. V gene TRBV20-1 combines with J gene TRBJ2-3, with 7 positions matching TRBD2. CDR1 is DFQATT, CDR2 SNEGSKA, per germline (reference sequence). The CDR3 runs 15 residues. V trimming: 3 bases; J trimming: 4 bases; junction bases outside the gene matches: 10.

The chain is built from TRBV30 and TRBJ2-5; D is ambiguous. The germline V gene encodes CDR1 GTSNPN and CDR2 SVGIG (reference sequence). Deletions cut 0 bases from V and 5 bases from J, with 19 bases between. There are 16 residues in the CDR3. CDR3 protein: CAWSVPGPGGMETQYF. CDR3 sequence (DNA): TGTGCCTGGAGTGTTCCGGGCCCGGGCGGAATGGAGACCCAGTACTTC.

This clonotype has more than one count but fewer than ten. This rearrangement joins TRBV13 to TRBJ2-1, with 8 bases that match TRBD2. Germline CDR1 reads PRHDT; CDR2 reads FYEKMQ (reference sequence). The CDR3 runs to 16 residues. Germline trimming cut 3 bases from V and 7 bases from J; bases unmatched to any gene: 11. CDR3 sequence reads: CASSFFTSTSANEQFF. The CDR3 DNA reads as TGTGCCAGCAGCTTCTTTACGTCGACTAGCGCTAATGAGCAGTTCTTC.

This clonotype came up a few times. The rearrangement uses TRBV6-6 and TRBJ1-1, with TRBD1 identical over 9 bases. This CDR3 has 14 residues. Per the germline V gene, CDR1 is MNHNY and CDR2 is SVGAGI (reference sequence). With V trimmed by 0 bases and J by 11 bases, 7 bases remained unmatched. The CDR3 here is CASSYSSQGAGAFF. The CDR3, as DNA: TGTGCCAGCAGTTACTCGTCACAGGGGGCCGGGGCTTTCTTT.

This clonotype was recorded many times. The gene calls are TRBV28 and TRBJ1-1; 7 nucleotides agree with TRBD1. Trimming at V came to 3 bases and at J to 10 bases, leaving 17 bases not matched to a gene. CDR1 and CDR2 (germline): MDHEN, SYDVKM. The CDR3 has 16 residues. CDR3 in DNA: TGTGCCAGCAGTTTTTTTGGTGACAGGGAGGGAGGAAGAGCTTTCTTT. Translation gives CASSFFGDREGGRAFF.

The sample holds many counts of this clonotype. The J gene is TRBJ2-7, the V gene TRBV5-1; 9 bases match TRBD2. J was trimmed by 1 base and V by 3 bases; bases with no gene match: 11. This CDR3 spans 17 amino acids. CDR1 SGHRS and CDR2 YFSETQ come from the germline V gene. CDR3 region: CASSSQTSGGPSYEQYF. The CDR3 DNA sequence: TGCGCCAGCAGCTCCCAGACTAGCGGAGGCCCTTCCTACGAGCAGTACTTC.

The rearrangement joins TRBV7-6 to TRBJ2-7; TRBD1 agrees at 9 bases. This CDR3 spans 16 amino acids. V was clipped by 5 bases and J by 3 bases; unmatched bases: 11. Germline lookup yields CDR1 SGHVS and CDR2 FNYEAQ. CDR3 amino acids: CASSRGQGPLNYEQYF. CDR3 sequence (DNA): TGTGCCAGCAGCCGGGGACAGGGCCCCCTAAACTACGAGCAGTACTTC.

Many counts were recorded for this clonotype. The V and J genes are TRBV7-2 and TRBJ2-3; 7 bases line up with TRBD2. J gave up 1 base and V 7 bases, and 8 bases lay outside the gene matches. CDR1 is SGHTA and CDR2 is FQGNSA in the germline V gene. The CDR3 totals 15 residues. The CDR3 reads CASISGPYRTDTQYF. The CDR3 DNA reads TGTGCCAGCATTAGCGGGCCCTACCGCACAGATACGCAGTATTTT.

As regards this clonotype: With a much larger clone just one base away, this may be a read error. The chain couples TRBV9 to TRBJ1-2; 7 bases map to TRBD1. CDR1 and CDR2 (germline): SGDLS, YYNGEE. This CDR3 comprises 15 residues. The CDR3 is CASSAGSTGSYGCTF. Here the CDR3 DNA reads TGTGCCAGCAGCGCGGGGTCGACAGGGTCCTATGGCTGCACCTTC.

This clonotype was picked up a small number of times. The chain joins TRBV6-2 or TRBV6-3 to TRBJ2-3; 14 positions match TRBD2. Germline V gene sequence: CDR1 MNHEY, CDR2 SVGEGT. This CDR3 is built from 17 residues. V was clipped by 2 bases and J by 4 bases; unmatched bases: 5. The CDR3 reads CASSYPTSGRASDTQYF. The CDR3 nucleotides are TGTGCCAGCAGTTACCCGACTAGCGGGAGGGCCTCAGATACGCAGTATTTT.

This clonotype was seen many times. The rearrangement links TRBV18 to TRBJ2-5, with D tentatively TRBD1 (6 bases). Trimming took 2 bases from V and 13 from J, leaving 11 bases between them. Germline loops: CDR1 KGHSH, CDR2 LQKENI. This CDR3 comprises 11 residues. The CDR3 protein is CASSPGGLLYF. The CDR3 nucleotides are TGTGCCAGCTCACCAGGGGGCCTACTGTACTTC.

This clonotype was counted a few times. The gene calls are TRBV28 and TRBJ2-7; D perhaps matches TRBD2 (5 bases). The CDR3 is 17 residues long. V was shortened by 6 bases and J by 5 bases, with 26 bases between the two germline ends. CDR1 and CDR2 from the germline V gene are MDHEN and SYDVKM. The CDR3 DNA follows: TGTGCCAGCAGGTCCGATTTGCAACTAGGGTCAACACACGAGCAGTACTTC. Translating gives CASRSDLQLGSTHEQYF.